The next 32 T cell receptor beta chains were all read from a single sample in a study of PD-L1 blockade in urothelial cancer (dated by TCRdb to 2016 to 2017). The library came from the immunoSEQ multiplex PCR assay. Not all clones reach the TCRdb copy of this immuneACCESS table, which keeps in-frame sequences only. Checked studies attribute under half of the gap to unresolved V genes and leave the rest unexplained. This sample holds over 70,000 clones; approximately 87% were observed only once. The ten most abundant clones make up 8.4% of the sample. In light of the paper, this sample's time point label describes: peripheral blood 6 weeks after treatment start. Sequenced here: PBMCs, sampled around atezolizumab (anti-PD-L1) treatment. The receptor source for this set is a man aged 70-80 years with urothelial cancer.

The chain carries TRBV6-1 and TRBJ2-1; no clear D. The CDR3 sequence is 13 residues long. Trimming pared 6 bases from V and 7 bases from J, leaving 13 bases between. Germline V gives CDR1 MNHNS, CDR2 SASEGT. In DNA, the CDR3 is TGTGCCAGCAGCGACACTTTTAGAAATGAGCAGTTCTTC. As protein: CASSDTFRNEQFF.

The V call is TRBV4-1, the J call TRBJ2-3; possible D gene TRBD1, 5 bases. There are 16 residues in the CDR3. V gave up 2 bases and J gave up 0 bases, with 12 bases separating them. The V gene's germline CDR1 is MGHRA and CDR2 YSYEKL. CDR3 region: CASSQSTGDSTDTQYF. DNA for the CDR3: TGCGCCAGCAGCCAATCAACAGGTGACAGCACAGATACGCAGTATTTT.

V usage is TRBV29-1 and J usage is TRBJ2-2; D is perhaps TRBD2 (5 bases). Trimming stripped 3 bases from V and 4 bases from J, with 18 bases between. The CDR3 length is 16 residues. The germline CDR1 and CDR2 sequences are SQVTM and ANQGSEA. The CDR3 sequence: CSVDPVAGDGTGELFF. CDR3 sequence (DNA): TGCAGCGTTGACCCGGTGGCGGGTGATGGCACCGGGGAGCTGTTTTTT.

J is TRBJ2-3 and V is TRBV11-2; 7 bases map to TRBD2. The V gene end was trimmed by 2 bases and the J gene end by 5 bases; junction bases not matched to a gene: 7. The CDR3 sequence is 15 residues long. Per germline, CDR1 SGHAT and CDR2 FQNNGV. CDR3 sequence reads: CASSLQVAGEDTQYF. The CDR3 DNA follows: TGTGCCAGCAGCTTACAAGTGGCGGGAGAAGATACGCAGTATTTT. Full variable domain (missing parts from reference TRBV11-2 and TRBJ2-3): EAGVAQSPRYKIIEKRQSVAFWCNPISGHATLYWYQQILGQGPKLLIQFQNNGVVDDSQLPKDRFSAERLKGVDSTLKIQPAKLEDSAVYLCASSLQVAGEDTQYFGPGTRLTVL.

This clone turned up a few times. This chain uses TRBV28 with TRBJ1-5; 8 nucleotides line up with TRBD1. V shed 5 bases, J shed 6 bases, and the junction held 9 bases outside the gene matches. Per germline, CDR1 MDHEN and CDR2 SYDVKM. This CDR3 spans 15 amino acids. The DNA of the CDR3 is TGTGCCAGCAGTCAGACAGGGGAGAATATTCAGCCCCAGCATTTT. It specifies CASSQTGENIQPQHF.

The genes are TRBV27 and TRBJ2-3, with TRBD1 identical over 7 bases. The CDR3 runs 15 residues. V was clipped by 1 base and J by 0 bases; unmatched bases: 1. Per germline, CDR1 MNHEY and CDR2 SMNVEV (reference sequence). CDR3 sequence: CASSLWGQSTDTQYF. The CDR3, as DNA: TGTGCCAGCAGTTTATGGGGACAGAGCACAGATACGCAGTATTTT.

This clone was picked up a small number of times. The chain combines TRBV7-9 with TRBJ2-1, with 10 bases lining up with TRBD1. Trimming removed 8 bases from V and 7 bases from J; junction bases left unmatched: 11. This CDR3 has 15 residues. The germline V gene has CDR1 SEHNR and CDR2 FQNEAQ (reference sequence). CDR3: CASELTGGAFNEQFF. The DNA of the CDR3 is TGTGCCAGCGAGTTGACAGGGGGCGCATTTAATGAGCAGTTCTTC.

The chain recombines TRBV18 with TRBJ2-2, with TRBD2 as a possible D gene (5 bases). Trimming shortened V by 3 bases and J by 4 bases, and 12 bases separated the two germline ends. The CDR3 covers 15 residues. In germline, CDR1 is KGHSH, CDR2 LQKENI. CDR3 protein: CASSPWRSGTGELFF. DNA of the CDR3: TGTGCCAGCTCACCCTGGAGGTCGGGCACCGGGGAGCTGTTTTTT. Based on the CDR3 plus reference TRBV18 and TRBJ2-2, the full variable domain is NAGVMQNPRHLVRRRGQEARLRCSPMKGHSHVYWYRQLPEEGLKFMVYLQKENIIDESGMPKERFSAEFPKEGPSILRIQQVVRGDSAAYFCASSPWRSGTGELFFGEGSRLTVL.

A few counts support this clone. The CDR3 nucleotides are TGTGCCAGCAGCCCTTCTAGCACAGATACGCAGTATTTT. Protein product: CASSPSSTDTQYF. V is TRBV5-6 and J is TRBJ2-3; D is uncertain. The CDR3 has 13 amino acids. The V end was cut by 4 bases, the J end by 0 bases, with 6 bases between. Germline CDR1 SGHDT, CDR2 YYEEEE.

The V gene is TRBV5-1, the J gene TRBJ2-6, with D possibly TRBD1 on 7 matching bases. Trimming left V 4 bases short and J 6 bases short, with 26 bases between. The CDR3 has 19 amino acids. Germline V lookup: CDR1 SGHRS, CDR2 YFSETQ. CDR3 amino acids: CASSGAIGTDTSLANVLTF. The CDR3 DNA follows: TGCGCCAGCAGCGGTGCAATCGGGACAGACACTAGCTTGGCCAACGTCCTGACTTTC. Using reference TRBV5-1 and TRBJ2-6 for the parts outside the CDR3, the full variable domain is KAGVTQTPRYLIKTRGQQVTLSCSPISGHRSVSWYQQTPGQGLQFLFEYFSETQRNKGNFPGRFSGRQFSNSRSEMNVSTLELGDSALYLCASSGAIGTDTSLANVLTFGAGSRLTVL.

This chain uses TRBV11-3 with TRBJ2-1, with unresolved D. The V and J ends lost 8 bases and 7 bases respectively, with 15 bases between them. Germline CDR1 and CDR2: SGHNT and YENEEA. The CDR3 is 13 residues long. The CDR3 loop reads CASAPSETNEQFF. CDR3 nucleotide sequence: TGTGCCAGCGCCCCCTCGGAGACTAATGAGCAGTTCTTC.

The V call is TRBV5-1, the J call TRBJ1-5; D not certain. Germline assignment: CDR1 SGHRS and CDR2 YFSETQ. The CDR3 loop spans 13 amino acids. Trimming took 2 bases from V and 7 from J, leaving 10 bases between them. The CDR3 region is CASSFGLQQPQHF. CDR3 nucleotides: TGCGCCAGCAGCTTCGGACTTCAGCAGCCCCAGCATTTT.

V is TRBV19 and J is TRBJ2-7; 9 positions match TRBD2. V shed 3 bases, J shed 5 bases, and the junction held 8 bases outside the gene matches. This CDR3 spans 15 amino acids. Germline values: CDR1 LNHDA, CDR2 SQIVND (reference sequence). CDR3: CASSISGREGDEQYF. In DNA form, the CDR3 reads TGTGCCAGTAGTATTTCCGGGCGGGAGGGGGACGAGCAGTACTTC.

The chain couples TRBV5-6 to TRBJ1-3; D not resolved. This CDR3 comprises 15 residues. V lost 3 bases to trimming and J lost 4 bases, with 14 bases between them. Germline CDR1 and CDR2: SGHDT and YYEEEE. CDR3 residues: CASSSRRVPGNTIYF. The CDR3 nucleotides read TGTGCCAGCAGCTCAAGGAGGGTTCCAGGAAACACCATATATTTT. The entire variable domain, with the rest obtained from reference TRBV5-6 and TRBJ1-3, is as follows: DAGVTQSPTHLIKTRGQQVTLRCSPKSGHDTVSWYQQALGQGPQFIFQYYEEEERQRGNFPDRFSGHQFPNYSSELNVNALLLGDSALYLCASSSRRVPGNTIYFGEGSWLTVV.

The V and J genes are TRBV5-4 and TRBJ2-2, with D perhaps matching TRBD2 (6 bases). The CDR3 covers 13 residues. The ends were cut back, 6 bases at V and 5 bases at J, with 11 bases in the middle. Germline assignment: CDR1 SGHNT and CDR2 YYREEE (reference sequence). CDR3 region: CASTPGGTGELFF. The CDR3 bases are TGTGCCAGCACCCCCGGGGGTACCGGGGAGCTGTTTTTT.

A single count supports this clone. This sequence joins TRBV6-4 and TRBJ2-5, with 12 bases identical to TRBD2. The V segment lost 3 bases and the J segment 7 bases; nucleotides outside the gene matches: 6. The germline V gene encodes CDR1 MRHNA and CDR2 SNTAGT. The CDR3 has 15 residues. In DNA, the CDR3 is TGTGCCAGCAGTGAACTAGCGGGAGGTCAGGGGACCCAGTACTTC. Translated, it gives CASSELAGGQGTQYF.

The chain has TRBV2 and TRBJ2-4, with 7 bases aligning to TRBD2. Trimming removed 7 bases from V and 6 bases from J; junction bases left unmatched: 6. The CDR3 is 13 amino acids. The V gene's germline CDR1 is SNHLY and CDR2 FYNNEI. The CDR3 region has the DNA TGTGCCAGCAACCAAGGGGAGGGAAACATTCAGTACTTC. It yields the protein CASNQGEGNIQYF.

The genes are TRBV27 and TRBJ2-7; 8 bases map to TRBD1. Germline V CDR1 and CDR2: MNHEY, SMNVEV (reference sequence). The CDR3 totals 14 residues. Trimming at V came to 5 bases and at J to 5 bases, leaving 8 bases not matched to a gene. The CDR3 reads CASSLHRGTDEQYF. The CDR3 nucleotides read TGTGCCAGCAGTCTCCACAGGGGGACCGACGAGCAGTACTTC.

V gene TRBV2 combines with J gene TRBJ1-6; weak D call: TRBD1 (6 bases). Germline CDR1 SNHLY, CDR2 FYNNEI. Trimming removed 4 bases from V and 5 bases from J, with 12 bases in between. There are 15 residues in the CDR3. CDR3: CASSVNRVDNSPLHF. CDR3 sequence (DNA): TGTGCCAGCAGTGTCAACAGGGTCGATAATTCACCCCTCCACTTT.

The gene calls are TRBV2 and TRBJ2-1; TRBD2 matches 9 bases. Germline V gene data show CDR1 as SNHLY and CDR2 as FYNNEI. The ends lost 6 bases at V and 3 bases at J; junction bases unmatched: 9. The CDR3 has 16 residues. CDR3 region: CASSTRLAEGYNEQFF. Written as DNA, the CDR3 is TGTGCCAGCAGCACCCGACTAGCGGAGGGCTACAATGAGCAGTTCTTC.

The sample holds a few counts of this clone. The rearrangement links TRBV4-2 to TRBJ2-2, with TRBD1 identical over 9 bases. Germline V gives CDR1 LGHNA, CDR2 YNFKEQ. The V and J ends lost 6 bases and 3 bases, in that order; junction bases with no gene match: 5. This CDR3 region has 15 residues. This chain's CDR3 is CASRYRGPDTGELFF. The CDR3, as DNA: TGTGCCAGCAGGTACAGGGGGCCGGACACCGGGGAGCTGTTTTTT.

V and J are TRBV6-1 and TRBJ2-3; possibly TRBD2 for D (6 bases). CDR1 and CDR2 from the germline V gene are MNHNS and SASEGT. The CDR3 loop spans 14 amino acids. V was clipped by 1 base and J by 9 bases, with 14 bases between them. The CDR3 region has the DNA TGTGCCAGCAGTGAAGGTCCTCGGGGGAGGACGCAGTATTTT. This translates into CASSEGPRGRTQYF.

The rearrangement joins TRBV9 to TRBJ2-3, with D possibly matching TRBD2 (6 bases). Trimming cost V 0 bases and J 3 bases, with 8 bases left between them. The CDR3 has 14 residues. The germline V gene encodes CDR1 SGDLS and CDR2 YYNGEE. This CDR3 reads CASSVAGRTDTQYF. In DNA form, the CDR3 reads TGTGCCAGCAGCGTAGCAGGGAGGACAGATACGCAGTATTTT.

This clone appeared a few times. V is TRBV6-5 and J is TRBJ1-3; TRBD1 matches 7 bases. CDR1 and CDR2 (germline): MNHEY, SVGAGI. Trimming took 4 bases from V and 3 from J; bases not matched to a gene: 3. This CDR3 region has 14 residues. The CDR3 DNA reads as TGTGCCAGCAGTTCACAGGGGCTTGGAAACACCATATATTTT. As protein: CASSSQGLGNTIYF.

This clone appeared once. The J gene is TRBJ2-2, the V gene TRBV7-2; 11 nucleotides agree with TRBD2. CDR3 length: 15 amino acids. From germline, CDR1 is SGHTA and CDR2 FQGNSA. Trimming cost V 4 bases and J 5 bases; bases outside gene matches: 3. The CDR3 nucleotides are TGTGCCAGCAGCTCGATAGCGGGAGGGACCGGGGAGCTGTTTTTT. Its translation: CASSSIAGGTGELFF.

The chain has TRBV20-1 and TRBJ1-4; no clear D gene. This CDR3 has 11 amino acids. The V gene's germline CDR1 is DFQATT and CDR2 SNEGSKA (reference sequence). Trimming cost V 0 bases and J 9 bases, with 5 bases left between them. The CDR3 here is CSARDGQKLFF. The DNA of the CDR3 is TGCAGTGCTAGAGATGGGCAAAAACTGTTTTTT.

This clone was observed a few times. This chain links TRBV9 with TRBJ2-1; TRBD2 matches 8 bases. CDR1 is SGDLS, CDR2 YYNGEE, per germline. J gave up 4 bases and V 2 bases, and 8 bases lay outside the gene matches. The CDR3 contains 16 residues. The CDR3 spells CASSVGGAGAYNEQFF. CDR3 sequence (DNA): TGTGCCAGCAGCGTGGGTGGAGCGGGGGCTTACAATGAGCAGTTCTTC.

This chain connects TRBV7-2 to TRBJ2-1; 10 nucleotides align to TRBD1. The germline CDR1 and CDR2 sequences are SGHTA and FQGNSA. The V gene end was trimmed by 5 bases and the J gene end by 8 bases; junction bases not matched to a gene: 9. This CDR3 contains 15 residues. The CDR3 reads CASSRQGAMDYEQFF. CDR3 bases: TGTGCCAGCAGCCGACAGGGGGCAATGGACTATGAGCAGTTCTTC.

Regarding this clone: The sample contains more than one DNA sequence encoding this CDR3. The V call is TRBV5-1, the J call TRBJ2-7, with D possibly TRBD2 on 5 matching bases. The CDR3 totals 13 residues. CDR1 and CDR2 (germline): SGHRS, YFSETQ. Trimming shortened V by 4 bases and J by 4 bases, and 12 bases separated the two germline ends. The CDR3 loop is CASSPGGPYEQYF. For the CDR3, the DNA is TGCGCCAGCAGCCCTGGAGGCCCATACGAGCAGTACTTC.

The CDR3 DNA is TGTGCCAGCAGCACCCGACAGGGGATTAGCACAGATACGCAGTATTTT. Translation gives CASSTRQGISTDTQYF. The chain combines TRBV9 with TRBJ2-3, with 8 bases identical to TRBD1. Germline V gives CDR1 SGDLS, CDR2 YYNGEE. The CDR3 sequence is 16 residues long. J gave up 0 bases and V 4 bases, and 7 bases lay outside the gene matches.

The rearrangement joins TRBV7-3 to TRBJ2-1, with a weak D call TRBD1 (6 bases). V lost 1 base and J lost 5, with 12 bases in between. This CDR3 is built from 15 residues. Germline loops: CDR1 SGHTA, CDR2 FQGTGA. The CDR3 is CASSLNGAGDNEQFF. CDR3 DNA sequence: TGTGCCAGCAGCTTAAACGGGGCAGGGGACAATGAGCAGTTCTTC.

This rearrangement joins TRBV2 to TRBJ1-1; tentative D call: TRBD1 (6 bases). Germline CDR1 is SNHLY and CDR2 is FYNNEI. The CDR3 runs 15 residues. V lost 5 bases and J lost 4, with 17 bases in between. In nucleotides, the CDR3 is TGTGCCAGCAGTACTCCCGGGGGGGCGCGCACTGAAGCTTTCTTT. Protein product: CASSTPGGARTEAFF.